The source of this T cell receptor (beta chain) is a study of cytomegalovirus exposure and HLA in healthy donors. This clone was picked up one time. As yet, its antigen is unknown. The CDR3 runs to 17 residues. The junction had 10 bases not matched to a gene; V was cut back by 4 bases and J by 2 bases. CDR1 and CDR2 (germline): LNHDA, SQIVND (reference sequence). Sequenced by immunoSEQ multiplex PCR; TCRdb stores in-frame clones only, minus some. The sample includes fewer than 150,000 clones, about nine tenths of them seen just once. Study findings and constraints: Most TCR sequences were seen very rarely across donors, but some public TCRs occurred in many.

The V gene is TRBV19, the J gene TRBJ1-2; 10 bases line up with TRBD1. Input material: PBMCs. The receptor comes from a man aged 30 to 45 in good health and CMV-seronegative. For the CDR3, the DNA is TGTGCCAGTAGTACACCGGGACAGGGGTTCTCCAACTATGGCTACACCTTC. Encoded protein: CASSTPGQGFSNYGYTF.